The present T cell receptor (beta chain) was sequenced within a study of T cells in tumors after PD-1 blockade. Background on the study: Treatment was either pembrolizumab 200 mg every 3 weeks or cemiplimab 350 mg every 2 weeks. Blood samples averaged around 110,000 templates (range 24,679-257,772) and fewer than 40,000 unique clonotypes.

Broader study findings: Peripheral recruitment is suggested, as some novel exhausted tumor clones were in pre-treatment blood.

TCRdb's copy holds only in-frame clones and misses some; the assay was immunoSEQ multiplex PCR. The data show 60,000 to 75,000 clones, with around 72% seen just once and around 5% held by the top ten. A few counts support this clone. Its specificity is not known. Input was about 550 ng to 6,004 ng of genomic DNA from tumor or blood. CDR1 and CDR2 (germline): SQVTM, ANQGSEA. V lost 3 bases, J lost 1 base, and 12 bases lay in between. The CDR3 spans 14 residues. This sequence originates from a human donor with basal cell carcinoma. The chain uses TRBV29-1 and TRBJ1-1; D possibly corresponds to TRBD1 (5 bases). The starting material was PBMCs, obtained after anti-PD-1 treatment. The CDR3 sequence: CSVDKGLANTEAFF. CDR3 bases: TGCAGCGTTGATAAGGGGCTGGCGAACACTGAAGCTTTCTTT.